The 22 T cell receptor beta chains below were found in one sample sequenced in a study of CD8 T cells in Susac syndrome. The RNA, roughly 0.45 to 1 ug, was put through reverse transcription using random hexamers. A single record per CDR3 protein comes from TCRdb applying MiXCR to the immunoSEQ multiplex PCR reads. The table has some 63,000 distinct CDR3 sequences, about 94% seen once; the top ten hold about 0.6%. Sequenced material: CD8+ T cells from PBMCs. The source is a human donor with multiple sclerosis.

In this sample, this clonotype turned up once. The chain joins TRBV7-9 to TRBJ2-3; D is possibly TRBD2 (5 bases). There are 15 residues in the CDR3. The V gene lost 3 bases and the J gene lost 2 bases, with 12 bases spanning the gap. CDR1 and CDR2 (germline): SEHNR, FQNEAQ (reference sequence). As DNA, the CDR3 is TGTGCCAGCAGCTTTCCACCGGGGATCACAGATACGCAGTATTTT. Its protein is CASSFPPGITDTQYF. Using reference TRBV7-9 and TRBJ2-3 for the parts outside the CDR3, the full variable domain is DTGVSQNPRHKITKRGQNVTFRCDPISEHNRLYWYRQTLGQGPEFLTYFQNEAQLEKSRLLSDRFSAERPKGSFSTLEIQRTEQGDSAMYLCASSFPPGITDTQYFGPGTRLTVL.

This clonotype came up once. This chain uses TRBV13 with TRBJ2-7; possible D gene TRBD2, 5 bases. Germline V gene data show CDR1 as PRHDT and CDR2 as FYEKMQ (reference sequence). The CDR3 has 12 amino acids. V was cut by 4 bases and J by 3 bases, with 7 bases left in between. CDR3 region: CASSSEGYEQYF. Here the CDR3 DNA reads TGTGCCAGCAGCTCCGAGGGCTACGAGCAGTACTTC.

The chain recombines TRBV5-6 with TRBJ2-3; the D is unclear. Germline loops: CDR1 SGHDT, CDR2 YYEEEE. V gave up 2 bases and J gave up 5 bases, with 3 bases separating them. The CDR3 covers 11 residues. The CDR3, as DNA: TGTGCCAGCAGCTTACAAGATACGCAGTATTTT. The encoded protein is CASSLQDTQYF.

The chain has TRBV15 and TRBJ2-1; D is ambiguous. Germline V gene lookup returns CDR1 LNHNV and CDR2 YYDKDF (reference sequence). The V and J ends lost 6 bases and 10 bases respectively, with 13 bases between them. This CDR3 has 12 residues. CDR3 amino acids: CATSDDFGEQFF. CDR3 DNA sequence: TGTGCCACCAGTGATGACTTTGGGGAGCAGTTCTTC.

V usage is TRBV6-5 and J usage is TRBJ1-2, with a weak D call TRBD1 (5 bases). From germline, CDR1 is MNHEY and CDR2 SVGAGI. Trimming left V 8 bases short and J 6 bases short, with 10 bases between. The CDR3 is made up of 11 amino acids. The CDR3 region is CASRGVDGYTF. The CDR3 coding sequence is TGTGCCAGCCGGGGGGTAGATGGCTACACCTTC.

The V and J genes are TRBV4-1 and TRBJ2-5, with TRBD1 matching over 8 bases. Germline lookup yields CDR1 MGHRA and CDR2 YSYEKL. CDR3 length: 15 amino acids. V shed 1 base and J 0 bases; nucleotides not matched to a gene: 1. The CDR3 bases are TGCGCCAGCAGCCAAGGGACAGGGTACCAAGAGACCCAGTACTTC. Translating it yields CASSQGTGYQETQYF.

The V gene is TRBV27, the J gene TRBJ2-1; the D is unclear. CDR3 length equals 12 residues. The germline gives CDR1 MNHEY, CDR2 SMNVEV (reference sequence). V lost 6 bases to trimming and J lost 2 bases, with 5 bases between them. The CDR3 here is CASSKTYNEQFF. The CDR3 nucleotides read TGTGCCAGCAGCAAAACCTACAATGAGCAGTTCTTC.

The chain couples TRBV9 to TRBJ2-3, with D perhaps TRBD1 (6 bases). CDR1 and CDR2 from the germline V gene are SGDLS and YYNGEE. V shed 5 bases and J shed 0 bases, with 19 bases lying between them. The CDR3 runs 17 residues. The CDR3 loop is CASSGPGQLSSTDTQYF. DNA of the CDR3: TGTGCCAGCAGTGGCCCCGGACAGCTATCAAGCACAGATACGCAGTATTTT.

CDR3: CAWDDLTSGDTDTQYF. CDR3 bases: TGTGCCTGGGACGATTTGACTAGCGGGGACACAGATACGCAGTATTTT. The chain uses TRBV30 and TRBJ2-3; 11 nucleotides align to TRBD2. The V gene end was trimmed by 5 bases and the J gene end by 2 bases; junction bases not matched to a gene: 9. This CDR3 has 16 amino acids. Looked up from germline, CDR1 is GTSNPN and CDR2 is SVGIG (reference sequence). Full variable domain (missing parts from reference TRBV30 and TRBJ2-3): SQTIHQWPATLVQPVGSPLSLECTVEGTSNPNLYWYRQAAGRGLQLLFYSVGIGQISSEVPQNLSASRPQDRQFILSSKKLLLSDSGFYLCAWDDLTSGDTDTQYFGPGTRLTVL.

The genes are TRBV11-2 and TRBJ2-1; 9 positions match TRBD2. Germline CDR1 reads SGHAT; CDR2 reads FQNNGV. The CDR3 is 13 residues long. Trimming took 6 bases from V and 10 from J; bases not matched to a gene: 7. CDR3 region: CASSFTGTSEQFF. CDR3 nucleotides: TGTGCCAGCAGTTTTACCGGGACTAGCGAGCAGTTCTTC. The entire variable domain, with the rest obtained from reference TRBV11-2 and TRBJ2-1, is as follows: EAGVAQSPRYKIIEKRQSVAFWCNPISGHATLYWYQQILGQGPKLLIQFQNNGVVDDSQLPKDRFSAERLKGVDSTLKIQPAKLEDSAVYLCASSFTGTSEQFFGPGTRLTVL.

The chain links TRBV4-3 to TRBJ2-1; D uncertain. The CDR3 length is 15 residues. V lost 0 bases to trimming and J lost 8 bases, with 14 bases between them. CDR1 is LGHNA and CDR2 is YSLEER in the germline V gene. Here the CDR3 DNA reads TGCGCCAGCAGCCAAGATAATAACGGTGGGGATGAGCAGTTCTTC. Amino acids: CASSQDNNGGDEQFF.

The chain is built from TRBV12-3 or TRBV12-4 and TRBJ2-3; D gene ambiguous. The V end was cut by 2 bases, the J end by 0 bases, with 9 bases between. The CDR3 runs to 15 residues. CDR3 sequence reads: CASSLFGASTDTQYF. CDR3 nucleotides: TGTGCCAGCAGTTTATTTGGAGCTAGCACAGATACGCAGTATTTT.

Here the CDR3 reads CAWGDREQFF. In nucleotides, the CDR3 is TGTGCCTGGGGCGACAGGGAGCAGTTCTTC. The chain carries TRBV30 and TRBJ2-1; maybe TRBD1 (6 bases). Germline CDR1 is GTSNPN and CDR2 is SVGIG (reference sequence). V lost 5 bases and J 10 bases, leaving 9 bases between the germline ends. The CDR3 contains 10 residues.

This clonotype has a single count. The V gene is TRBV29-1, the J gene TRBJ2-7; the D gene is possibly TRBD1 (5 bases). Germline assignment: CDR1 SQVTM and CDR2 ANQGSEA. This CDR3 has 14 amino acids. The ends were cut back, 2 bases at V and 0 bases at J, with 11 bases in the middle. The CDR3 spells CSVEPRDSSYEQYF. In DNA, the CDR3 is TGCAGCGTTGAACCAAGAGACAGCTCCTACGAGCAGTACTTC.

This clonotype was recorded only once. The chain combines TRBV6-1 with TRBJ1-1; D is undetermined. This CDR3 has 11 residues. Germline CDR1 is MNHNS and CDR2 is SASEGT. Trimming removed 7 bases from V and 1 base from J, with 4 bases in between. The CDR3 coding sequence is TGTGCCAGCAAGGAGAACACTGAAGCTTTCTTT. It specifies CASKENTEAFF.

The chain recombines TRBV24-1 with TRBJ2-7; TRBD1 might be the D (6 bases). CDR3 length: 14 amino acids. Germline-derived CDR1 and CDR2 are KGHDR and SFDVKD. Trimming shortened V by 3 bases and J by 2 bases, and 10 bases separated the two germline ends. CDR3 protein: CATSDQGSTYEQYF. Written as DNA, the CDR3 is TGTGCCACCAGTGATCAGGGGTCCACCTACGAGCAGTACTTC.

The chain recombines TRBV24-1 with TRBJ2-1; 9 bases are a match to TRBD1. Germline V gene sequence: CDR1 KGHDR, CDR2 SFDVKD. This CDR3 has 17 amino acids. After removal of 0 bases from V and 9 bases from J, the junction contained 11 bases not matched to a gene. The DNA for the CDR3 is TGTGCCACCAGTGATTTGGATCAAGAACAGGGGGCAGGTGAGCAGTTCTTC. Its protein product is CATSDLDQEQGAGEQFF.

The V gene is TRBV6-2 or TRBV6-3, the J gene TRBJ1-2; D perhaps matches TRBD1 (5 bases). Germline V gene sequence: CDR1 MNHEY, CDR2 SVGEGT. The CDR3 extends over 15 amino acids. The ends were cut back, 7 bases at V and 5 bases at J, with 20 bases in the middle. In DNA form, the CDR3 reads TGTGCCAGCACCCCGAGGGACCCTAACTTTTATGGCTACACCTTC. Translation: CASTPRDPNFYGYTF.

The chain carries TRBV29-1 and TRBJ2-3; D not certain. V was trimmed by 7 bases and J by 1 base, leaving 12 bases between them. This CDR3 is 13 amino acids long. The germline V gene has CDR1 SQVTM and CDR2 ANQGSEA. The CDR3, as DNA: TGCAGCGGTCATTATACCCGCACAGATACGCAGTATTTT. Translating gives CSGHYTRTDTQYF.

This chain uses TRBV20-1 with TRBJ2-7; maybe TRBD2 (6 bases). The germline gives CDR1 DFQATT, CDR2 SNEGSKA (reference sequence). Trimming removed 3 bases at V and 4 bases at J, with 19 bases between. The CDR3 has 15 amino acids. CDR3 region: CSASSYSGTFYEQYF. CDR3 in DNA: TGCAGTGCTAGCTCGTATAGCGGAACTTTTTACGAGCAGTACTTC.

This sequence joins TRBV7-9 and TRBJ2-6, with unresolved D. V was pared by 7 bases and J by 4 bases, with 8 bases between. Germline lookup yields CDR1 SEHNR and CDR2 FQNEAQ (reference sequence). This CDR3 comprises 13 residues. CDR3 residues: CASNSWGANVLTF. The DNA for the CDR3 is TGTGCCAGCAATAGTTGGGGGGCCAACGTCCTGACTTTC.

The chain combines TRBV20-1 with TRBJ2-5; D is uncertain. The germline CDR1 and CDR2 sequences are DFQATT and SNEGSKA (reference sequence). V dropped 3 bases and J dropped 2 bases, with 19 bases sitting between them. The CDR3 is 16 amino acids. As DNA, the CDR3 is TGCAGTGCTAGCGAGCCGACCTACAGTTATCAAGAGACCCAGTACTTC. This codes for CSASEPTYSYQETQYF.